These 28 T cell receptor beta chains share one sample of origin, sequenced in a study of blood T cell repertoires in COVID-19. Generated by immunoSEQ multiplex PCR, the TCRdb table keeps only in-frame clones and is missing some. The table records just under 350,000 clones, 65% to 85% of them present only once. The specimen sequenced was peripheral blood. All receptors derive from a man between 25 and 39 years old with active or convalescent COVID-19.

The chain employs TRBV18 and TRBJ2-3; 7 bases match TRBD1. The V and J ends lost 3 bases and 2 bases, in that order; junction bases with no gene match: 5. Germline V gives CDR1 KGHSH, CDR2 LQKENI. The CDR3 has 15 residues. The CDR3 spells CASSPGQSSTDTQYF. Here the CDR3 DNA reads TGTGCCAGCTCACCGGGACAGTCATCCACAGATACGCAGTATTTT.

The gene calls are TRBV24-1 and TRBJ2-1, with 11 bases aligning to TRBD2. The junction had 10 bases not matched to a gene; V was cut back by 4 bases and J by 15 bases. Germline CDR1 reads KGHDR; CDR2 reads SFDVKD. The CDR3 contains 14 residues. CDR3 sequence (DNA): TGTGCCACCAGTGACCACCTACTAGCGGGAGATCTGTTCTTC. This sequence encodes CATSDHLLAGDLFF.

The chain couples TRBV5-6 to TRBJ2-7; D is unclear. The V end was cut by 4 bases, the J end by 3 bases, with 11 bases between. The CDR3 totals 13 residues. Germline V gene data show CDR1 as SGHDT and CDR2 as YYEEEE. The CDR3: CASSAKWFYEQYF. DNA of the CDR3: TGTGCCAGCAGCGCGAAGTGGTTCTACGAGCAGTACTTC.

The CDR3 coding sequence is TGCGCCAGCAGCCAAGGGTCGGTGAACACCGGGGAGCTGTTTTTT. This encodes CASSQGSVNTGELFF. V gene TRBV4-3 combines with J gene TRBJ2-2; D gene ambiguous. There are 15 residues in the CDR3. The germline V and J ends were trimmed by 1 base and 1 base, with 7 bases remaining between them. Germline V gene lookup returns CDR1 LGHNA and CDR2 YSLEER.

The chain has TRBV5-4 and TRBJ2-7; D unclear. V was cut by 5 bases and J by 1 base, with 10 bases left in between. The CDR3 totals 13 residues. Germline V CDR1 and CDR2: SGHNT, YYREEE (reference sequence). CDR3 protein: CASSRGPSYEQYF. The CDR3 DNA follows: TGTGCCAGCAGTCGTGGGCCTTCCTACGAGCAGTACTTC.

V gene TRBV5-6 combines with J gene TRBJ1-2, with 8 bases lining up with TRBD1. The CDR3 runs 14 residues. Trimming took 4 bases from V and 4 from J; bases not matched to a gene: 6. Looked up from germline, CDR1 is SGHDT and CDR2 is YYEEEE. For the CDR3, the DNA is TGTGCCAGCAGCCCACAGGGGGGGCCCTATGGCTACACCTTC. Protein: CASSPQGGPYGYTF.

The rearrangement uses TRBV15 and TRBJ2-7; D gene unclear. The length of the CDR3 is 13 residues. CDR1 is LNHNV, CDR2 YYDKDF, per germline (reference sequence). Trimming removed 0 bases from V and 2 bases from J, with 5 bases in between. CDR3 protein: CATSRDRTYEQYF. DNA of the CDR3: TGTGCCACCAGCAGAGATAGAACCTACGAGCAGTACTTC.

The chain couples TRBV2 to TRBJ2-1; 8 bases line up with TRBD1. The ends lost 5 bases at V and 3 bases at J; junction bases unmatched: 15. The CDR3 covers 18 residues. Looked up from germline, CDR1 is SNHLY and CDR2 is FYNNEI. Here the CDR3 DNA reads TGTGCCAGCAGTTCCCAACGGACAGGGTGGGGGGTCTACAATGAGCAGTTCTTC. Its protein product is CASSSQRTGWGVYNEQFF.

The V gene is TRBV6-4, the J gene TRBJ2-1, with TRBD2 matching over 8 bases. The germline V gene encodes CDR1 MRHNA and CDR2 SNTAGT. The CDR3 has 15 amino acids. The trim removed 2 bases at V and 0 bases at J, leaving 0 bases unmatched. The CDR3 is CASSDGTSSYNEQFF. The CDR3 DNA reads TGTGCCAGCAGTGACGGGACTAGCTCCTACAATGAGCAGTTCTTC.

The chain carries TRBV19 and TRBJ1-1; D perhaps matches TRBD1 (5 bases). The germline gives CDR1 LNHDA, CDR2 SQIVND (reference sequence). The CDR3 is 13 amino acids. V was pared by 9 bases and J by 1 base, with 12 bases between. Here the CDR3 DNA reads TGTGCCAGCAAGATGGGGGGGAACACTGAAGCTTTCTTT. Amino acids: CASKMGGNTEAFF.

This chain connects TRBV28 to TRBJ1-2; 7 bases line up with TRBD1. Germline V gene data show CDR1 as MDHEN and CDR2 as SYDVKM. This CDR3 contains 15 residues. Germline trimming cut 4 bases from V and 7 bases from J; bases unmatched to any gene: 12. The CDR3, as DNA: TGTGCCAGCAGTTCCCTACTACAGGGGAGAAGTGGCTACACCTTC. This codes for CASSSLLQGRSGYTF.

CDR3 protein: CASSLRLADPYNEQFF. The CDR3 DNA sequence: TGTGCCAGCAGCTTACGACTAGCGGACCCCTACAATGAGCAGTTCTTC. The rearrangement joins TRBV7-2 to TRBJ2-1; 9 bases agree with TRBD2. The CDR3 is 16 residues long. Germline values: CDR1 SGHTA, CDR2 FQGNSA. V was clipped by 2 bases and J by 2 bases; unmatched bases: 4.

J is TRBJ1-5 and V is TRBV7-2; 10 bases are shared with TRBD1. Germline V gives CDR1 SGHTA, CDR2 FQGNSA. After removal of 0 bases from V and 2 bases from J, the junction contained 7 bases not matched to a gene. The CDR3 runs 18 residues. CDR3 sequence (DNA): TGTGCCAGCAGCTTAGCGAGCGGACAGGGGGTTGGCAATCAGCCCCAGCATTTT. Translated, it gives CASSLASGQGVGNQPQHF.

This clone was detected only a few times. V and J are TRBV9 and TRBJ2-7; D might be TRBD1 (5 bases). Trimming pared 4 bases from V and 6 bases from J, leaving 11 bases between. This CDR3 has 12 residues. CDR1 and CDR2 (germline): SGDLS, YYNGEE. CDR3: CASSPGGAEQYF. CDR3 coding DNA: TGTGCCAGCAGCCCCGGTGGGGCCGAGCAGTACTTC. Full variable domain (remainder filled in from reference TRBV9 and TRBJ2-7): DSGVTQTPKHLITATGQRVTLRCSPRSGDLSVYWYQQSLDQGLQFLIQYYNGEERAKGNILERFSAQQFPDLHSELNLSSLELGDSALYFCASSPGGAEQYFGPGTRLTVT.

J is TRBJ2-2 and V is TRBV13; D remains unclear. Trimming removed 5 bases from V and 4 bases from J, with 11 bases in between. The CDR3 length is 14 residues. The germline V gene encodes CDR1 PRHDT and CDR2 FYEKMQ (reference sequence). The DNA of the CDR3 is TGTGCCAGCAGCCCAGAGGTCGCCACCGGGGAGCTGTTTTTT. It translates to CASSPEVATGELFF.

The chain recombines TRBV6-9 with TRBJ2-5; 8 bases align to TRBD2. Trimming at V came to 2 bases and at J to 3 bases, leaving 5 bases not matched to a gene. The germline V gene encodes CDR1 MNHGY and CDR2 SVAAGI. This CDR3 region has 15 residues. This chain's CDR3 is CASSYGTRVEETQYF. The CDR3 coding sequence is TGTGCCAGCAGTTATGGGACTAGAGTAGAAGAGACCCAGTACTTC.

This clone was seen a few times. The V and J genes are TRBV9 and TRBJ2-2; no clear D. V was pared by 2 bases and J by 6 bases, with 8 bases between. The CDR3 has 13 amino acids. The germline gives CDR1 SGDLS, CDR2 YYNGEE. The DNA of the CDR3 is TGTGCCAGCAGCGTTTTCTCGTCCGGGGAGCTGTTTTTT. Residues: CASSVFSSGELFF.

V usage is TRBV5-6 and J usage is TRBJ2-7; 9 bases agree with TRBD2. The CDR3 extends over 16 amino acids. CDR1 and CDR2 (germline): SGHDT, YYEEEE. The V and J ends lost 2 bases and 0 bases, in that order; junction bases with no gene match: 6. CDR3 DNA sequence: TGTGCCAGCAGCTTCTCGGGCGGGAGGGCCTCCTACGAGCAGTACTTC. Translating it yields CASSFSGGRASYEQYF.

J is TRBJ2-5 and V is TRBV3-1 (or the pseudogene TRBV3-2); the match to TRBD1 covers 9 bases. V shed 5 bases, J shed 5 bases, and the junction held 12 bases outside the gene matches. Germline CDR1 LGHDT, CDR2 YNNKEL (reference sequence). The CDR3 covers 16 residues. CDR3 sequence: CASSYVTGGRPETQYF. DNA of the CDR3: TGTGCCAGCAGCTACGTTACAGGGGGCCGGCCCGAGACCCAGTACTTC.

In this sample, this clone turned up a few times. V and J are TRBV9 and TRBJ2-5; 9 positions match TRBD2. J was trimmed by 5 bases and V by 0 bases; bases with no gene match: 8. The germline CDR1 and CDR2 sequences are SGDLS and YYNGEE. There are 16 residues in the CDR3. The CDR3 loop reads CASSVEGGGARETQYF. The CDR3, as DNA: TGTGCCAGCAGCGTAGAAGGCGGGGGGGCGCGGGAGACCCAGTACTTC.

This chain links TRBV6-2 or TRBV6-3 with TRBJ1-4; possibly TRBD1 for D (5 bases). The length of the CDR3 is 15 residues. The V end lost 6 bases, the J end lost 2 bases, and 13 bases lay between the germline ends. Germline V CDR1 and CDR2: MNHEY, SVGEGT. The CDR3 reads CASSRRQKTNEKLFF. As DNA, the CDR3 is TGTGCCAGCAGCCGACGACAGAAGACTAATGAAAAACTGTTTTTT.

In this sample, this clone turned up once. The V gene is TRBV11-2, the J gene TRBJ2-4; 9 bases are shared with TRBD1. The CDR3 loop spans 14 amino acids. The trim removed 5 bases at V and 7 bases at J, leaving 6 bases unmatched. Per the germline V gene, CDR1 is SGHAT and CDR2 is FQNNGV. For the CDR3, the DNA is TGTGCCAGCAGCCTCCGGGGACAGGGTAACATTCAGTACTTC. Its protein is CASSLRGQGNIQYF.

This sequence joins TRBV5-5 and TRBJ2-7; 14 bases are shared with TRBD2. V lost 0 bases to trimming and J lost 7 bases; unmatched junction nucleotides: 6. The CDR3 has 16 amino acids. From germline, CDR1 is SGHKS and CDR2 YYEKEE (reference sequence). The CDR3 loop reads CASSLVGTSGSKEQYF. The CDR3 region has the DNA TGTGCCAGCAGCTTGGTTGGGACTAGCGGGAGTAAAGAGCAGTACTTC.

This chain joins TRBV7-2 and TRBJ2-7; 8 positions match TRBD1. The CDR3 has 13 residues. From germline, CDR1 is SGHTA and CDR2 FQGNSA. With 3 bases clipped from V and 6 bases from J, the junction kept 4 bases outside the gene matches. The CDR3 sequence: CASSLDRAAEQYF. The CDR3 nucleotides read TGTGCCAGCAGCTTGGACAGGGCGGCCGAGCAGTACTTC.

The chain has TRBV28 and TRBJ1-5; D call uncertain. CDR1 MDHEN and CDR2 SYDVKM come from the germline V gene. There are 14 residues in the CDR3. V shed 6 bases and J shed 10 bases, with 19 bases lying between them. The CDR3 DNA is TGTGCCAGCAGCCCCCCCCACAATTTATCACCCCAGCATTTT. Its translation is CASSPPHNLSPQHF.

V and J are TRBV2 and TRBJ1-4; 8 bases are a match to TRBD1. The CDR3 is 15 amino acids. Germline V CDR1 and CDR2: SNHLY, FYNNEI. The trim removed 2 bases at V and 6 bases at J, leaving 5 bases unmatched. CDR3 amino acids: CASSEWSGGDEKLFF. As DNA, the CDR3 is TGTGCCAGCAGTGAATGGTCAGGGGGCGATGAAAAACTGTTTTTT.

This sequence joins TRBV6-6 and TRBJ2-1; no definite D call. Germline loops: CDR1 MNHNY, CDR2 SVGAGI (reference sequence). The ends were cut back, 4 bases at V and 7 bases at J, with 5 bases in the middle. CDR3 length equals 11 residues. The CDR3 is CASSLANEQFF. CDR3 coding DNA: TGTGCCAGCAGTTTAGCAAATGAGCAGTTCTTC.

The gene calls are TRBV5-1 and TRBJ2-1; TRBD2 is a possible D gene (5 bases). Germline CDR1 is SGHRS and CDR2 is YFSETQ. The ends were cut back, 0 bases at V and 5 bases at J, with 15 bases in the middle. The CDR3 totals 16 residues. CDR3 in DNA: TGCGCCAGCAGCTTGGCCGGGATAGCAACCGACAATGAGCAGTTCTTC. Translated: CASSLAGIATDNEQFF.